This T cell receptor (beta chain) was recovered during a study of cytomegalovirus exposure and HLA in healthy donors. 13 Jbeta primers and 60 Vbeta primers were used for the PCR. The assay was immunoSEQ multiplex PCR, and TCRdb's table has in-frame clones only and misses some. The profile covers about 120,000 clones, with around 84% appearing a single time and about 3.3% taken by the ten largest. Trimming stripped 4 bases from V and 9 bases from J, with 21 bases between. Looked up from germline, CDR1 is LNHDA and CDR2 is SQIVND (reference sequence). The CDR3 runs to 15 residues. The sequence was obtained from a woman younger than 45 in good health and CMV-seropositive. This sequence joins TRBV19 and TRBJ2-5; a possible D gene is TRBD2 (7 bases). Material for sequencing was PBMCs. CDR3 coding DNA: TGTGCCAGTAGTACCGAGCCTGCGGGGGCAGGGGCCCAGTACTTC. Residues: CASSTEPAGAGAQYF. The full variable domain, with the rest looked up from reference TRBV19 and TRBJ2-5, is DGGITQSPKYLFRKEGQNVTLSCEQNLNHDAMYWYRQDPGQGLRLIYYSQIVNDFQKGDIAEGYSVSREKKESFPLTVTSAQKNPTAFYLCASSTEPAGAGAQYFGPGTRLLVL.